The 26 T cell receptor beta chains reported below all come from one sample, sequenced in a study of cytomegalovirus exposure and HLA in healthy donors. With 60 Vbeta and 13 Jbeta primers, the PCR was carried out. Profiled with immunoSEQ multiplex PCR; TCRdb holds only in-frame clones, not every one. This table has some 110,000 clones, over 65% appearing once. The sequencing sample was made of PBMCs. Every receptor here comes from a woman in her forties in good health and CMV-seronegative.

V gene TRBV10-3 combines with J gene TRBJ2-1, with 10 bases aligning to TRBD2. Trimming removed 6 bases from V and 4 bases from J; junction bases left unmatched: 9. Germline V gene lookup returns CDR1 ENHRY and CDR2 SYGVKD. The CDR3 runs 16 residues. The DNA of the CDR3 is TGTGCCATCAGCGACCCGACTAGCGGGCTTTACAATGAGCAGTTCTTC. Translated: CAISDPTSGLYNEQFF.

The chain combines TRBV5-4 with TRBJ2-7, with D possibly TRBD1 on 5 matching bases. This CDR3 contains 13 residues. The germline V gene has CDR1 SGHNT and CDR2 YYREEE (reference sequence). V lost 1 base and J lost 9, with 14 bases in between. CDR3 coding DNA: TGTGCCAGCAGCTTGTCAGGGATAGTGTCGCAGTACTTC. Encoded protein: CASSLSGIVSQYF.

This chain uses TRBV28 with TRBJ1-3; D gene ambiguous. The CDR3 spans 11 residues. Germline lookup yields CDR1 MDHEN and CDR2 SYDVKM. With 9 bases removed from V and 2 bases from J, the gap between germline ends came to 5 bases. In DNA, the CDR3 is TGTGCCAGTAAAACTGGAAACACCATATATTTT. Translating it yields CASKTGNTIYF.

This sequence joins TRBV19 and TRBJ1-3, with D possibly matching TRBD1 (6 bases). The germline CDR1 and CDR2 sequences are LNHDA and SQIVND (reference sequence). This CDR3 comprises 16 residues. Trimming pared 8 bases from V and 1 base from J, leaving 18 bases between. CDR3 bases: TGTGCCAGTTTATCCAACAGGGTTGGTTCTGGAAACACCATATATTTT. Amino acid sequence: CASLSNRVGSGNTIYF.

This chain links TRBV18 with TRBJ2-2; D is undetermined. CDR1 KGHSH and CDR2 LQKENI come from the germline V gene. Trimming cost V 4 bases and J 4 bases, with 16 bases left between them. The CDR3 sequence is 16 residues long. CDR3 residues: CASSQLSWSGTGELFF. CDR3 nucleotides: TGTGCCAGCTCACAACTAAGTTGGTCGGGCACCGGGGAGCTGTTTTTT. Combining the CDR3 with reference TRBV18 and TRBJ2-2 gives the whole variable domain NAGVMQNPRHLVRRRGQEARLRCSPMKGHSHVYWYRQLPEEGLKFMVYLQKENIIDESGMPKERFSAEFPKEGPSILRIQQVVRGDSAAYFCASSQLSWSGTGELFFGEGSRLTVL.

The chain joins TRBV4-1 to TRBJ1-5; weak D call: TRBD1 (6 bases). The V and J ends lost 0 bases and 0 bases respectively, with 12 bases between them. This CDR3 is built from 17 residues. From germline, CDR1 is MGHRA and CDR2 YSYEKL. This CDR3 is CASSQDKDRTSNQPQHF. The CDR3 bases are TGCGCCAGCAGCCAAGATAAGGACAGAACTAGCAATCAGCCCCAGCATTTT.

This chain joins TRBV7-3 and TRBJ2-3; D is possibly TRBD2 (5 bases). This CDR3 has 15 amino acids. Between the trimmed V and J ends, which lost 5 bases and 1 base, there was a span of 13 bases. The V gene's germline CDR1 is SGHTA and CDR2 FQGTGA. Here the CDR3 reads CASSAGLEGTDTQYF. In DNA form, the CDR3 reads TGTGCCAGCAGCGCCGGACTGGAAGGCACAGATACGCAGTATTTT. The full variable domain, in which reference TRBV7-3 and TRBJ2-3 provide the parts outside the CDR3, is GAGVSQTPSNKVTEKGKYVELRCDPISGHTALYWYRQSLGQGPEFLIYFQGTGAADDSGLPNDRFFAVRPEGSVSTLKIQRTERGDSAVYLCASSAGLEGTDTQYFGPGTRLTVL.

The chain employs TRBV15 and TRBJ2-2; D possibly corresponds to TRBD2 (5 bases). The CDR3 runs to 16 residues. Germline CDR1 LNHNV, CDR2 YYDKDF (reference sequence). The V and J ends lost 1 base and 4 bases respectively, with 13 bases between them. CDR3 coding DNA: TGTGCCACCAGCAGAGGGTTGGGCCGGGGCACCGGGGAGCTGTTTTTT. Protein product: CATSRGLGRGTGELFF.

The chain recombines TRBV7-2 with TRBJ1-5; 8 bases are a match to TRBD1. There are 15 residues in the CDR3. Germline CDR1 and CDR2: SGHTA and FQGNSA. V lost 5 bases to trimming and J lost 5 bases; unmatched junction nucleotides: 8. The CDR3 here is CASSPSTGAYQPQHF. CDR3 sequence (DNA): TGTGCCAGCAGCCCGTCGACAGGGGCATATCAGCCCCAGCATTTT.

The chain combines TRBV14 with TRBJ1-3; no reliable D call. Looked up from germline, CDR1 is SGHDN and CDR2 is FVKESK. The CDR3 extends over 16 amino acids. V lost 4 bases, J lost 0 bases, and 13 bases lay in between. CDR3 amino acids: CASSPLGPASGNTIYF. The CDR3 DNA sequence: TGTGCCAGCAGCCCCCTGGGCCCTGCCTCTGGAAACACCATATATTTT.

The chain recombines TRBV29-1 with TRBJ1-2, with TRBD1 matching over 7 bases. V trimming: 6 bases; J trimming: 8 bases; junction bases outside the gene matches: 24. Germline V CDR1 and CDR2: SQVTM, ANQGSEA. The CDR3 runs 17 residues. CDR3 protein: CSVEGRDRKKIMRGYTF. In DNA, the CDR3 is TGCAGCGTCGAGGGTCGGGACAGAAAGAAGATTATGCGGGGCTACACCTTC.

The rearrangement links TRBV28 to TRBJ1-5, with 7 bases aligning to TRBD1. Germline CDR1 is MDHEN and CDR2 is SYDVKM. V was pared by 3 bases and J by 6 bases, with 5 bases of the junction left unmatched. The CDR3 has 14 residues. The CDR3 DNA reads as TGTGCCAGCAGTTTGTTACAGGGGCTTCAGCCCCAGCATTTT. This sequence encodes CASSLLQGLQPQHF.

The chain is built from TRBV7-8 and TRBJ1-2; tentatively, D is TRBD1 (5 bases). There are 12 residues in the CDR3. From germline, CDR1 is SGHVS and CDR2 FQNEAQ. Between the trimmed V and J ends, which lost 5 bases and 4 bases, there was a span of 8 bases. CDR3 in amino acids: CASSGGGYGYTF. CDR3 DNA sequence: TGTGCCAGCAGCGGGGGAGGCTATGGCTACACCTTC.

The chain is built from TRBV6-1 and TRBJ1-2, with D tentatively TRBD1 (5 bases). Germline lookup yields CDR1 MNHNS and CDR2 SASEGT. The CDR3 runs 15 residues. The V end was cut by 1 base, the J end by 6 bases, with 15 bases between. DNA for the CDR3: TGTGCCAGCAGTGAAGATCGGCGGGGGTCAAATGGCTACACCTTC. This gives the protein CASSEDRRGSNGYTF.

The rearrangement links TRBV4-1 to TRBJ2-1; 13 bases agree with TRBD2. Unmatched junction bases numbered 3, after V lost 4 bases and J lost 9 bases. In germline, CDR1 is MGHRA, CDR2 YSYEKL. The CDR3 loop spans 14 amino acids. For the CDR3, the DNA is TGCGCCAGCAGCCGGACTAGCGGGAGCGGTGAGCAGTTCTTC. This translates into CASSRTSGSGEQFF.

J is TRBJ2-3 and V is TRBV12-5; D gene unclear. CDR1 LGHNT and CDR2 FRNRAP come from the germline V gene. The CDR3 extends over 14 amino acids. Trimming shortened V by 1 base and J by 5 bases, and 10 bases separated the two germline ends. Here the CDR3 reads CASGLGQIEDTQYF. The CDR3 DNA follows: TGTGCTAGTGGTTTGGGGCAGATCGAAGATACGCAGTATTTT. The full variable domain, its missing parts supplied by reference TRBV12-5 and TRBJ2-3, is DARVTQTPRHKVTEMGQEVTMRCQPILGHNTVFWYRQTMMQGLELLAYFRNRAPLDDSGMPKDRFSAEMPDATLATLKIQPSEPRDSAVYFCASGLGQIEDTQYFGPGTRLTVL.

The V gene is TRBV5-1, the J gene TRBJ1-4; D remains ambiguous. Trimming pared 8 bases from V and 0 bases from J, leaving 11 bases between. CDR3 length: 14 residues. Germline V gene lookup returns CDR1 SGHRS and CDR2 YFSETQ. In nucleotides, the CDR3 is TGCGCCAGTTCTCGAGGCTCAACTAATGAAAAACTGTTTTTT. Protein: CASSRGSTNEKLFF.

This chain links TRBV9 with TRBJ2-1, with D possibly being TRBD2 (6 bases). Germline CDR1 and CDR2: SGDLS and YYNGEE. The length of the CDR3 is 16 residues. Between the trimmed V and J ends, which lost 4 bases and 6 bases, there was a span of 20 bases. CDR3 sequence reads: CASSISRLEGTNEQFF. The CDR3 DNA reads as TGTGCCAGCAGCATCTCACGACTAGAAGGTACCAATGAGCAGTTCTTC. Combining the CDR3 with reference TRBV9 and TRBJ2-1 gives the whole variable domain DSGVTQTPKHLITATGQRVTLRCSPRSGDLSVYWYQQSLDQGLQFLIQYYNGEERAKGNILERFSAQQFPDLHSELNLSSLELGDSALYFCASSISRLEGTNEQFFGPGTRLTVL.

V gene TRBV18 combines with J gene TRBJ1-2; 7 bases fit TRBD1. Germline V gene sequence: CDR1 KGHSH, CDR2 LQKENI. The CDR3 length is 15 residues. Trimming at V came to 2 bases and at J to 4 bases, leaving 7 bases not matched to a gene. The CDR3 bases are TGTGCCAGCTCACCAAAAAGCTCAGGGGGCTATGGCTACACCTTC. The encoded protein is CASSPKSSGGYGYTF.

The chain links TRBV6-6 to TRBJ1-4, with D unclear. This CDR3 comprises 12 residues. The germline V and J ends were trimmed by 5 bases and 8 bases, with 9 bases remaining between them. Germline V gene data show CDR1 as MNHNY and CDR2 as SVGAGI (reference sequence). CDR3 DNA: TGTGCCAGCAGTCCGGGATGGGAAAAACTGTTTTTT. It specifies CASSPGWEKLFF.

This clone was seen once. This chain links TRBV7-9 with TRBJ2-2, with 11 bases identical to TRBD2. Germline loops: CDR1 SEHNR, CDR2 FQNEAQ (reference sequence). The CDR3 is made up of 15 amino acids. The V gene end was trimmed by 6 bases and the J gene end by 5 bases; junction bases not matched to a gene: 5. The chain's CDR3 is CASSSSGRLTGELFF. The CDR3 DNA sequence: TGTGCCAGCAGTTCTAGCGGGAGGTTAACCGGGGAGCTGTTTTTT.

This chain uses TRBV7-6 with TRBJ1-1, with D possibly being TRBD1 (5 bases). The CDR3 totals 14 residues. CDR1 is SGHVS, CDR2 FNYEAQ, per germline. With 3 bases removed from V and 4 bases from J, the gap between germline ends came to 12 bases. The CDR3 is CASSFGGVGTEAFF. The CDR3 DNA sequence: TGTGCCAGCAGCTTCGGGGGGGTGGGCACTGAAGCTTTCTTT. The whole variable domain, filled in from reference TRBV7-6 and TRBJ1-1, reads GAGVSQSPRYKVTKRGQDVALRCDPISGHVSLYWYRQALGQGPEFLTYFNYEAQQDKSGLPNDRFSAERPEGSISTLTIQRTEQRDSAMYRCASSFGGVGTEAFFGQGTRLTVV.

As regards this clone: In this CDR3 the conserved last residue, phenylalanine or tryptophan, is missing, so a read error is likely. The chain has TRBV7-9 and TRBJ2-7; weak D call: TRBD1 (6 bases). The CDR3 runs to 18 residues. CDR1 and CDR2 (germline): SEHNR, FQNEAQ (reference sequence). V was clipped by 2 bases and J by 0 bases, with 20 bases between them. In nucleotides, the CDR3 is TGTGCCAGCAGCTTAATGGGGGACACCGAAACCCTCTCCTACGAGCAGTACTAC. The encoded protein is CASSLMGDTETLSYEQYY.

The genes are TRBV28 and TRBJ2-1; 11 nucleotides align to TRBD2. The junction had 6 bases not matched to a gene; V was cut back by 4 bases and J by 4 bases. This CDR3 is 16 amino acids long. CDR1 MDHEN and CDR2 SYDVKM come from the germline V gene. The CDR3: CASSSLAGGVYNEQFF. CDR3 DNA: TGTGCCAGCAGTTCCCTAGCGGGGGGTGTTTACAATGAGCAGTTCTTC.

The J gene is TRBJ2-1, the V gene TRBV28; 11 bases match TRBD1. The CDR3 contains 14 residues. The ends lost 6 bases at V and 7 bases at J; junction bases unmatched: 5. Germline CDR1 MDHEN, CDR2 SYDVKM. CDR3 region: CASSKGQGENEQFF. Here the CDR3 DNA reads TGTGCCAGCAGCAAGGGACAGGGGGAGAATGAGCAGTTCTTC.

The gene calls are TRBV13 and TRBJ1-1; 8 bases agree with TRBD1. CDR3 length: 15 residues. Germline V gene lookup returns CDR1 PRHDT and CDR2 FYEKMQ (reference sequence). V gave up 2 bases and J gave up 0 bases; unmatched junction bases: 2. Here the CDR3 reads CASSLQGQVNTEAFF. CDR3 coding DNA: TGTGCCAGCAGCTTACAGGGACAGGTGAACACTGAAGCTTTCTTT.